This TCR beta chain is from a study of regulatory T cells in long-lasting Graves disease. As for the study in general: Newly diagnosed Graves' patients had taken antithyroid drugs under 3 months.

This clonotype came up a few times. The CDR3 spans 14 residues. The V segment lost 4 bases and the J segment 7 bases; nucleotides outside the gene matches: 8. From germline, CDR1 is SGDLS and CDR2 YYNGEE. Time point of the sample: newly diagnosed GD, antithyroid drugs for less than 3 months. RNA extracted from PBMCs served as the sequencing template. Assembly of TCR beta libraries relied on iRepertoire HTBI primers together with Arm-PCR of CDR3 regions. TCRdb reanalysed the multiplex PCR reads using MiXCR and keeps one entry per CDR3 protein. The table includes under 700,000 distinct CDR3 sequences, about 16% detected once. These same records also appear under a second study, on T cells in Graves' hyperthyroidism and ophthalmopathy. That work states: It was a median approximately six months before onset that the model predicted ophthalmopathy.

The receptor's source is a middle-aged woman with Graves disease. The genes are TRBV9 and TRBJ2-1, with 7 bases identical to TRBD1. The specimen comprised peripheral blood mononuclear cells (PBMCs), sampled at new diagnosis, from a patient treated with antithyroid drugs. The CDR3 DNA sequence: TGTGCCAGCAGCCACCGGGACAGTAGTAATGAGCAGTTCTTC. Translating it yields CASSHRDSSNEQFF.